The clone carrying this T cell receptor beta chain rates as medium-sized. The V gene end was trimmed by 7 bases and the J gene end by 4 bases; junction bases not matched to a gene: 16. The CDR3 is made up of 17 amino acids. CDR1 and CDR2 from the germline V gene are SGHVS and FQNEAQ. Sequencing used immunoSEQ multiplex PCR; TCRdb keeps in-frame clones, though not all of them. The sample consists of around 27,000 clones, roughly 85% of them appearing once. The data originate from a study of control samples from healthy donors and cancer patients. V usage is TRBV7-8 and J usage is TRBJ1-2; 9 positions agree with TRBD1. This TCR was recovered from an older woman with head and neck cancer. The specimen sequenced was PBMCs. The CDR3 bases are TGTGCCAGCAAGCCTAACCATGGACAGGGGCTTAGCTATGGCTACACCTTC. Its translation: CASKPNHGQGLSYGYTF.